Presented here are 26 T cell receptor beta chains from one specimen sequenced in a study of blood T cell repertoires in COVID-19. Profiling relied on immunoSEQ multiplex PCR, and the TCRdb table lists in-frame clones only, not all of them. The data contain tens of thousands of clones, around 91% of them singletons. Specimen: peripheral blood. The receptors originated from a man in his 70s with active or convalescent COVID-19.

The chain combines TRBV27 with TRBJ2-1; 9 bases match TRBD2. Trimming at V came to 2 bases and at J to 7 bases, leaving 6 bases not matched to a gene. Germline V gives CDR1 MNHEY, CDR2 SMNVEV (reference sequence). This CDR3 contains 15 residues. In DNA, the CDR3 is TGTGCCAGCAGTTTACTAGCGGGGATTGAGAATGAGCAGTTCTTC. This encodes CASSLLAGIENEQFF.

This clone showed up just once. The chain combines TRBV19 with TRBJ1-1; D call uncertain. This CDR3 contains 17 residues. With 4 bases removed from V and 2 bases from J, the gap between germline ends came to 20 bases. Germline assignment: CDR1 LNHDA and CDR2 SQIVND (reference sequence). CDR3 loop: CASSNGWVKADNTEAFF. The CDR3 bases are TGTGCCAGTAGTAATGGCTGGGTAAAAGCGGATAACACTGAAGCTTTCTTT.

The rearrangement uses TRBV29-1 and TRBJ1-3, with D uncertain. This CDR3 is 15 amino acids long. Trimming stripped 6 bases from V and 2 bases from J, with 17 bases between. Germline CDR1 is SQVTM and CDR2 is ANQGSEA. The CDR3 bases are TGCAGCGTGGCCCCGTTTAGCGGTCCTGGAAACACCATATATTTT. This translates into CSVAPFSGPGNTIYF.

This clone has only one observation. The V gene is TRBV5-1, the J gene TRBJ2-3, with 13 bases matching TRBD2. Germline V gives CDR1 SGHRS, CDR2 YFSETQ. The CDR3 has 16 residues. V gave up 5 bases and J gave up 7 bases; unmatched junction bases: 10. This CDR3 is CASSLKTSGGINTQYF. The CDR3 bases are TGCGCCAGCAGTTTAAAGACTAGCGGGGGGATAAATACGCAGTATTTT.

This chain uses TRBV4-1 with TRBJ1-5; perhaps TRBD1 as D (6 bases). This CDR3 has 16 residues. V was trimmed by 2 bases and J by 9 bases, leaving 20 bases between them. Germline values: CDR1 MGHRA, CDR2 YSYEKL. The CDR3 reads CASSQLPGVGVGPQHF. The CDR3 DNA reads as TGCGCCAGCAGCCAACTACCAGGGGTGGGGGTCGGGCCCCAGCATTTT.

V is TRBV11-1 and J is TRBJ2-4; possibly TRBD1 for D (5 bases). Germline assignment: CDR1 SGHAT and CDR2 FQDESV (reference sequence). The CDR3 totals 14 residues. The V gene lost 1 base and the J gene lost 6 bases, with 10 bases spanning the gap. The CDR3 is CASSLEAGLNIQYF. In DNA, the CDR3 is TGTGCCAGCAGCTTAGAGGCAGGGTTAAACATTCAGTACTTC.

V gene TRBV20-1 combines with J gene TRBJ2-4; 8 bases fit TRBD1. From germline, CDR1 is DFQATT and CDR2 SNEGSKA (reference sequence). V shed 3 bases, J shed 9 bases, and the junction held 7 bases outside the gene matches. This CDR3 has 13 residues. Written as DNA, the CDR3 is TGCAGTGCTAGTGCCCAGGGGGCAGGCATTCAGTACTTC. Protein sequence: CSASAQGAGIQYF.

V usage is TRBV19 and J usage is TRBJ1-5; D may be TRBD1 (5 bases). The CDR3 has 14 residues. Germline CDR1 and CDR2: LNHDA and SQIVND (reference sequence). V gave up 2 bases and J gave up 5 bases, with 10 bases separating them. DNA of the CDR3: TGTGCCAGTAGTATACGGGGGACGTATCAGCCCCAGCATTTT. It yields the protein CASSIRGTYQPQHF. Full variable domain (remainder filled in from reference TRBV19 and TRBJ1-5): DGGITQSPKYLFRKEGQNVTLSCEQNLNHDAMYWYRQDPGQGLRLIYYSQIVNDFQKGDIAEGYSVSREKKESFPLTVTSAQKNPTAFYLCASSIRGTYQPQHFGDGTRLSIL.

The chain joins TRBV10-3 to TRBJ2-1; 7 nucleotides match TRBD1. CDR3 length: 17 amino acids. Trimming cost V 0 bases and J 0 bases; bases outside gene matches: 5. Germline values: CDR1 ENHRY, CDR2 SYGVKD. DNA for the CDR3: TGTGCCATCAGTGAGTCGATCGCAGGGGGCTCCTACAATGAGCAGTTCTTC. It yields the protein CAISESIAGGSYNEQFF.

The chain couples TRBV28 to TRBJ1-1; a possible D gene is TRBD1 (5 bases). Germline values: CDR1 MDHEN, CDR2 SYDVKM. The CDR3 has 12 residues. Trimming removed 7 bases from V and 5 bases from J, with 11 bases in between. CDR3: CASNPRGTEAFF. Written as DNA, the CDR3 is TGTGCCAGCAACCCTCGGGGGACTGAAGCTTTCTTT. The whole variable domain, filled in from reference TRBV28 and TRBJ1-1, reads DVKVTQSSRYLVKRTGEKVFLECVQDMDHENMFWYRQDPGLGLRLIYFSYDVKMKEKGDIPEGYSVSREKKERFSLILESASTNQTSMYLCASNPRGTEAFFGQGTRLTVV.

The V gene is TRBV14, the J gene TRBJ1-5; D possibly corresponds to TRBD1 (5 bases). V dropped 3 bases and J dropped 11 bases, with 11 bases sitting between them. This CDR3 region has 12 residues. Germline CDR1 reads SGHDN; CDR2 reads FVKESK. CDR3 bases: TGTGCCAGCAGCCAGGGGCTATCGGCCCAGCATTTT. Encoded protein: CASSQGLSAQHF.

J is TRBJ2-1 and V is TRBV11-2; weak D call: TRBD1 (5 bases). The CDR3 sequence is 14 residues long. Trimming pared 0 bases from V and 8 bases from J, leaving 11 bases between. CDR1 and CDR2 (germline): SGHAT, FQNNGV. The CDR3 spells CASSLDGLTDEQFF. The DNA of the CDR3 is TGTGCCAGCAGCTTAGACGGGCTGACAGATGAGCAGTTCTTC.

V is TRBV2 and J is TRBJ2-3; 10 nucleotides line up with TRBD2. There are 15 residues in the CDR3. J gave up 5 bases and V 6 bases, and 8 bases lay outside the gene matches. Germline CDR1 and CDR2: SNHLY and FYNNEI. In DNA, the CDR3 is TGTGCCAGCAGCCAAGCGGGGGGGCCGGGAGATACGCAGTATTTT. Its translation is CASSQAGGPGDTQYF. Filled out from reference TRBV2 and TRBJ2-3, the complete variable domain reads EPEVTQTPSHQVTQMGQEVILRCVPISNHLYFYWYRQILGQKVEFLVSFYNNEISEKSEIFDDQFSVERPDGSNFTLKIRSTKLEDSAMYFCASSQAGGPGDTQYFGPGTRLTVL.

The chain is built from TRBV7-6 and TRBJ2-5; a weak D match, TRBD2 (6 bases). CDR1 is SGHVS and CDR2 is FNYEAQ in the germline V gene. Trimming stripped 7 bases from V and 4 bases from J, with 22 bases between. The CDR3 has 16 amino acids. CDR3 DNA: TGTGCCAGCATCGAAGGGTTGGAAGGGAGGCGAGAGACCCAGTACTTC. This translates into CASIEGLEGRRETQYF. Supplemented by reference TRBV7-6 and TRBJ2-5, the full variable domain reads GAGVSQSPRYKVTKRGQDVALRCDPISGHVSLYWYRQALGQGPEFLTYFNYEAQQDKSGLPNDRFSAERPEGSISTLTIQRTEQRDSAMYRCASIEGLEGRRETQYFGPGTRLLVL.

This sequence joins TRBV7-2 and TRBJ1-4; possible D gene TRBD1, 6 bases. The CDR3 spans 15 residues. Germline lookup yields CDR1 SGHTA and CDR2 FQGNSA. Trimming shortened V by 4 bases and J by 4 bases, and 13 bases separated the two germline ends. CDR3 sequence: CASSSGGAGNEKLFF. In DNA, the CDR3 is TGTGCCAGCAGCTCTGGGGGCGCCGGTAATGAAAAACTGTTTTTT.

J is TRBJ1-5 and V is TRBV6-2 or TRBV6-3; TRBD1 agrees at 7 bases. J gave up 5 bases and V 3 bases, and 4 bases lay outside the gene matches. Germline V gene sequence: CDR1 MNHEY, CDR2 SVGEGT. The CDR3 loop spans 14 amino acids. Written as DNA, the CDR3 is TGTGCCAGCAGTTATGTCACAGGGGATCAGCCCCAGCATTTT. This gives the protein CASSYVTGDQPQHF.

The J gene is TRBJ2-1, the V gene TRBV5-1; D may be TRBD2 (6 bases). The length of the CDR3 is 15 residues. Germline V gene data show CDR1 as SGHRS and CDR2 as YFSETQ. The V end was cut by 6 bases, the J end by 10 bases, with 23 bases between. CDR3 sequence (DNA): TGCGCCAGCATATCAGGGCGGGGACCACTGAGGGAGCAGTTCTTC. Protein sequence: CASISGRGPLREQFF.

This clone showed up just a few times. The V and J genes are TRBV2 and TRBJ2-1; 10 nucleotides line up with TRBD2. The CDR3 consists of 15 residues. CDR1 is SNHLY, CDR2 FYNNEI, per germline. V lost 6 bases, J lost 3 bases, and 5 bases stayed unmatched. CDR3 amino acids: CASRTGTSDYNEQFF. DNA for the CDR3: TGTGCCAGCAGAACCGGGACTAGCGACTACAATGAGCAGTTCTTC.

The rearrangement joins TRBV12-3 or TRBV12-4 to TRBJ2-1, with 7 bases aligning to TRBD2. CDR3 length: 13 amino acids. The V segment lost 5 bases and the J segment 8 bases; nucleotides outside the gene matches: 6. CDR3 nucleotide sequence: TGTGCCAGCAGTAGCGGGGTTGGGTATGAGCAGTTCTTC. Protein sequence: CASSSGVGYEQFF.

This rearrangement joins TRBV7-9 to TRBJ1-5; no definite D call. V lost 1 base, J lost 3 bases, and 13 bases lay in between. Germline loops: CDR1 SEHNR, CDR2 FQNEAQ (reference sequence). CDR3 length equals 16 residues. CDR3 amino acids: CASSLGVWGANQPQHF. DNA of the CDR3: TGTGCCAGCAGCTTAGGGGTCTGGGGAGCCAATCAGCCCCAGCATTTT.

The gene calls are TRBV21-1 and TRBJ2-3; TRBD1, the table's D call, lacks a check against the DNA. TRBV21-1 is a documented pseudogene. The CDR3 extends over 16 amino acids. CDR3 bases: TGTGCCAGCAGCTACTGGAAGGGGCGATACACAGATACGCAGTATTTT. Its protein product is CASSYWKGRYTDTQYF.

CDR3 coding DNA: TGTGCCTGGAGTAGATGGGCCACTAATGAAAAACTGTTTTTT. This codes for CAWSRWATNEKLFF. The rearrangement uses TRBV30 and TRBJ1-4; D remains ambiguous. The CDR3 sequence is 14 residues long. Deletions cut 2 bases from V and 2 bases from J, with 9 bases between. Germline V gene data show CDR1 as GTSNPN and CDR2 as SVGIG (reference sequence).

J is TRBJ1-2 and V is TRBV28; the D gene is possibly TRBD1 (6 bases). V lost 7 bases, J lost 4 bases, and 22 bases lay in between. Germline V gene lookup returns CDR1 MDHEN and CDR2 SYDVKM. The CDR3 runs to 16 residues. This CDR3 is CASILGLAGEGYGYTF. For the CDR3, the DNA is TGTGCCAGCATCTTAGGTTTGGCAGGGGAGGGCTATGGCTACACCTTC.

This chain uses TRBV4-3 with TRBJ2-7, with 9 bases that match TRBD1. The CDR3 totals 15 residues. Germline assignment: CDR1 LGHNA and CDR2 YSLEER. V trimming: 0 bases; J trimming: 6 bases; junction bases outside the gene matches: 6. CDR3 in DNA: TGCGCCAGCAGCCAAGATAGACAGGGGGGAAGCGAGCAGTACTTC. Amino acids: CASSQDRQGGSEQYF.

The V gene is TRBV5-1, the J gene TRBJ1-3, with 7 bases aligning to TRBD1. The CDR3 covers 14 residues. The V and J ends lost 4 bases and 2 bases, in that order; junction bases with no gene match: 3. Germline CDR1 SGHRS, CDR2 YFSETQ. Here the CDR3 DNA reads TGCGCCAGCAGCCTAGACAGGGCTGGAAACACCATATATTTT. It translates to CASSLDRAGNTIYF.

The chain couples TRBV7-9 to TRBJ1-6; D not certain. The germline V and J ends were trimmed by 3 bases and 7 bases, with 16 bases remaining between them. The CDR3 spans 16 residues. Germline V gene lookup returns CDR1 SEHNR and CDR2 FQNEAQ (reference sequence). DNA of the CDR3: TGTGCCAGCAGCTTCGTAAAAAGCGCTTGGAATTCACCCCTCCACTTT. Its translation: CASSFVKSAWNSPLHF.